Each of the 10 T cell receptor beta chains below was sequenced from the same sample in a study of T cells expressing NK-cell markers. No DNA is given; TCRdb re-called the 5' RACE reads and lists each CDR3 protein once. This table lists about 460,000 distinct CDR3 sequences. The material sequenced was blood T cells: a sorted CD56 or NKG2C T cell subset, CD4+ or CD8+ T cells, or bulk PBMC T cells (not recorded which). These receptors were collected from a woman aged 45-65 years in good health.

The chain uses TRBV5-1 and TRBJ2-7; without DNA, the TCRdb call of TRBD2 cannot be checked. Germline values: CDR1 SGHRS, CDR2 YFSETQ. The length of the CDR3 is 15 residues. CDR3 amino acids: CASSLIRGRAGEQYF.

This chain uses TRBV5-6 with TRBJ2-1; absent DNA, TCRdb's TRBD2 call cannot be checked. The CDR3 length is 16 residues. Looked up from germline, CDR1 is SGHDT and CDR2 is YYEEEE. CDR3 protein: CASSLTSGRVNNEQFF.

The CDR3 reads CSVPDRVLNTEAFF. This sequence joins TRBV20-1 and TRBJ1-1; TCRdb outputs TRBD1, but without DNA this stays unchecked. This CDR3 comprises 14 residues. CDR1 and CDR2 (germline): DFQATT, SNEGSKA (reference sequence).

This chain uses TRBV6-5 with TRBJ1-2; TCRdb selects TRBD1, and the lack of DNA leaves this call unchecked. Germline CDR1 is MNHEY and CDR2 is SVGAGI. The CDR3 is 14 residues long. The CDR3 sequence is CASSYRDRQYGYTF.

The rearrangement joins TRBV29-1 to TRBJ2-1; TCRdb's D call, TRBD2, is unchecked because there is no DNA. Germline CDR1 is SQVTM and CDR2 is ANQGSEA. CDR3 size: 15 residues. The CDR3 spells CSVTGGTSGFNEQFF.

CDR3: CASREDRGTYNSPLHF. V and J are TRBV12-3 or TRBV12-4 and TRBJ1-6; as DNA is missing, the TRBD1 call by TCRdb cannot be tested. The CDR3 is made up of 16 amino acids.

The chain joins TRBV4-1 to TRBJ2-3; TCRdb proposes TRBD2, but this gene call is untestable without DNA. The V gene's germline CDR1 is MGHRA and CDR2 YSYEKL. This CDR3 comprises 17 residues. CDR3 loop: CASSQGLAGGPTDTQYF.

The chain joins TRBV2 to TRBJ1-4; the D call from TCRdb, TRBD1, cannot be confirmed without DNA. Germline V gene data show CDR1 as SNHLY and CDR2 as FYNNEI. The CDR3 totals 13 residues. CDR3 residues: CASRPGSNEKLFF. Full variable domain (rest looked up from reference TRBV2 and TRBJ1-4): EPEVTQTPSHQVTQMGQEVILRCVPISNHLYFYWYRQILGQKVEFLVSFYNNEISEKSEIFDDQFSVERPDGSNFTLKIRSTKLEDSAMYFCASRPGSNEKLFFGSGTQLSVL.

The chain's CDR3 is CASSPIEPDEQFF. The chain is built from TRBV5-1 and TRBJ2-1. In germline, CDR1 is SGHRS, CDR2 YFSETQ. The CDR3 runs to 13 residues.

The gene calls are TRBV18 and TRBJ2-1; no DNA is available, so the TRBD2 call from TCRdb remains unchecked. The CDR3 extends over 20 amino acids. CDR1 and CDR2 (germline): KGHSH, LQKENI. The CDR3 loop is CASSPTLGLAGQPSYNEQFF.